Below are 17 T cell receptor beta chains sequenced from a single sample in a study of regulatory T cells in long-lasting Graves disease. Time point described: newly diagnosed GD, antithyroid drugs for less than 3 months. After RNA was extracted from PBMCs, the TCR library was made from it. In building TCR beta libraries, iRepertoire HTBI primers were used together with Arm-PCR of CDR3 regions. MiXCR, run by TCRdb on the multiplex PCR reads, gives a single entry per CDR3 protein. The sample lists approximately 250,000 distinct CDR3 sequences; around 18% were seen once. The material sequenced was peripheral blood mononuclear cells (PBMCs), taken at new diagnosis, from a patient treated with antithyroid drugs. These receptor sequences come from a female donor with Graves disease.

This clonotype has a count of ten or more. V usage is TRBV12-3 or TRBV12-4 and J usage is TRBJ2-1; 7 bases map to TRBD2. The CDR3 has 14 amino acids. V lost 7 bases, J lost 3 bases, and 6 bases stayed unmatched. The CDR3 DNA sequence: TGTGCCAGCACCCGGACTAGTATCTACAATGAGCAGTTCTTC. This codes for CASTRTSIYNEQFF.

This clonotype occurred many times. The rearrangement joins TRBV24-1 to TRBJ1-1; D may be TRBD1 (5 bases). This CDR3 has 15 amino acids. CDR1 and CDR2 from the germline V gene are KGHDR and SFDVKD. V shed 0 bases and J shed 3 bases, with 10 bases lying between them. CDR3 protein: CATSDLQGEDTEAFF. The CDR3 DNA is TGTGCCACCAGTGATTTGCAGGGTGAGGACACTGAAGCTTTCTTT.

This sequence joins TRBV10-1 and TRBJ2-7; D remains unclear. The V gene's germline CDR1 is WNHNN and CDR2 SYGVQD (reference sequence). The CDR3 is 14 amino acids. Trimming removed 4 bases from V and 2 bases from J, with 12 bases in between. In nucleotides, the CDR3 is TGCGCCAGCAGTGGGTCCCACGGAACCTACGAGCAGTACTTC. Translating it yields CASSGSHGTYEQYF.

The V and J genes are TRBV4-3 and TRBJ2-7, with D possibly TRBD2 on 5 matching bases. CDR1 and CDR2 from the germline V gene are LGHNA and YSLEER. The CDR3 consists of 17 residues. V lost 3 bases to trimming and J lost 0 bases, with 18 bases between them. CDR3: CASSQDGRAPSSYEQYF. The CDR3 coding sequence is TGCGCCAGCAGCCAGGACGGGCGGGCCCCAAGCTCCTACGAGCAGTACTTC.

This clonotype was picked up many times. The V call is TRBV2, the J call TRBJ2-5; D is unclear. V gave up 3 bases and J gave up 1 base, with 6 bases separating them. Germline CDR1 reads SNHLY; CDR2 reads FYNNEI. The CDR3 contains 13 residues. Written as DNA, the CDR3 is TGTGCCAGCAGTGACCCCAGCCAAGAGACCCAGTACTTC. It codes for CASSDPSQETQYF.

The chain recombines TRBV7-9 with TRBJ2-1; possible D gene TRBD2, 7 bases. The germline V gene encodes CDR1 SEHNR and CDR2 FQNEAQ (reference sequence). This CDR3 region has 15 residues. Trimming left V 1 base short and J 6 bases short, with 13 bases between. CDR3 region: CASSLEGEGRNEQFF. The CDR3 DNA sequence: TGTGCCAGCAGCTTAGAGGGGGAGGGCCGCAATGAGCAGTTCTTC.

Ten or more counts support this clonotype. The rearrangement joins TRBV7-3 to TRBJ2-5; 8 bases map to TRBD1. With 8 bases clipped from V and 2 bases from J, the junction kept 7 bases outside the gene matches. Germline V gene sequence: CDR1 SGHTA, CDR2 FQGTGA. The CDR3 has 14 residues. The CDR3 coding sequence is TGTGCCAGCTCATACACAGGGGGACAAGAGACCCAGTACTTC. The encoded protein is CASSYTGGQETQYF.

This clonotype showed up many times. This chain uses TRBV9 with TRBJ2-3; D is uncertain. This CDR3 comprises 14 residues. V was trimmed by 1 base and J by 6 bases, leaving 12 bases between them. Germline V gene sequence: CDR1 SGDLS, CDR2 YYNGEE. In DNA form, the CDR3 reads TGTGCCAGCAGCGTATGGTACTCGGTGGATACGCAGTATTTT. Translation gives CASSVWYSVDTQYF.

Ten or more counts support this clonotype. V usage is TRBV2 and J usage is TRBJ2-1; TRBD2 is a possible D gene (7 bases). From germline, CDR1 is SNHLY and CDR2 FYNNEI. With 6 bases removed from V and 0 bases from J, the gap between germline ends came to 15 bases. The CDR3 consists of 16 residues. CDR3 nucleotides: TGTGCCAGCAGGGATCAGAGGGGGGGCTCCTACAATGAGCAGTTCTTC. It is translated as CASRDQRGGSYNEQFF.

The V gene is TRBV11-1, the J gene TRBJ2-2; no clear D. Trimming took 2 bases from V and 1 from J, leaving 5 bases between them. Germline V lookup: CDR1 SGHAT, CDR2 FQDESV (reference sequence). The CDR3 loop spans 14 amino acids. Here the CDR3 reads CASSLPENTGELFF. The CDR3 coding sequence is TGTGCCAGCAGCTTACCTGAGAACACCGGGGAGCTGTTTTTT.

The chain uses TRBV6-4 and TRBJ2-2; TRBD1 is a possible D gene (5 bases). This CDR3 comprises 14 residues. Germline CDR1 reads MRHNA; CDR2 reads SNTAGT. In DNA form, the CDR3 reads TGTATCAGCAGTGACTCCAGGGCCACCGGGGAGCTGTTTTTT. This sequence encodes CISSDSRATGELFF.

At least ten counts were recorded for this clonotype. This chain uses TRBV12-3 or TRBV12-4 with TRBJ1-3, with D unresolved. The CDR3 consists of 12 residues. The V end lost 5 bases, the J end lost 4 bases, and 6 bases lay between the germline ends. The CDR3 DNA follows: TGTGCCAGCAGTGGCGTGGGAAACACCATATATTTT. Translating it yields CASSGVGNTIYF.

J is TRBJ2-5 and V is TRBV27; a weak D match, TRBD1 (6 bases). Germline CDR1 and CDR2: MNHEY and SMNVEV (reference sequence). V lost 6 bases and J lost 5, with 16 bases in between. The CDR3 is made up of 14 amino acids. Written as DNA, the CDR3 is TGTGCCAGCAGAACCACAGGGAGTTTGGAGACCCAGTACTTC. Its protein is CASRTTGSLETQYF.

This chain uses TRBV2 with TRBJ1-5; D gene ambiguous. The CDR3 is made up of 13 amino acids. Trimming took 10 bases from V and 5 from J, leaving 15 bases between them. The V gene's germline CDR1 is SNHLY and CDR2 FYNNEI. The CDR3 spells CATMLDRDQPQHF. CDR3 coding DNA: TGTGCCACCATGCTGGACCGCGATCAGCCCCAGCATTTT.

Turning to this clonotype: This may arise from a read error, as a much more abundant clone is one base away. This chain connects TRBV5-1 to TRBJ1-2; a weak D match, TRBD1 (5 bases). This CDR3 has 14 amino acids. Germline V CDR1 and CDR2: SGHRS, YFSETQ. V lost 3 bases and J lost 8, with 17 bases in between. CDR3 residues: CASSSNQGRTGYTF. The CDR3 DNA is TGCGCCAGCAGCTCGAATCAGGGACGAACGGGCTACACCTTC.

V and J are TRBV10-3 and TRBJ2-1, with 14 bases fitting TRBD2. Looked up from germline, CDR1 is ENHRY and CDR2 is SYGVKD. The CDR3 is 17 residues long. Trimming cost V 0 bases and J 3 bases; bases outside gene matches: 1. The chain's CDR3 is CAISESTSGGGYNEQFF. The CDR3 bases are TGTGCCATCAGTGAGTCGACTAGCGGGGGGGGCTACAATGAGCAGTTCTTC.

This clonotype was counted many times. The chain recombines TRBV6-1 with TRBJ2-2; D not resolved. The CDR3 is 13 amino acids. Trimming removed 6 bases from V and 6 bases from J, with 11 bases in between. Germline CDR1 and CDR2: MNHNS and SASEGT. The CDR3 reads CASRNGVAGELFF. In DNA form, the CDR3 reads TGTGCCAGCAGAAACGGAGTGGCCGGGGAGCTGTTTTTT.